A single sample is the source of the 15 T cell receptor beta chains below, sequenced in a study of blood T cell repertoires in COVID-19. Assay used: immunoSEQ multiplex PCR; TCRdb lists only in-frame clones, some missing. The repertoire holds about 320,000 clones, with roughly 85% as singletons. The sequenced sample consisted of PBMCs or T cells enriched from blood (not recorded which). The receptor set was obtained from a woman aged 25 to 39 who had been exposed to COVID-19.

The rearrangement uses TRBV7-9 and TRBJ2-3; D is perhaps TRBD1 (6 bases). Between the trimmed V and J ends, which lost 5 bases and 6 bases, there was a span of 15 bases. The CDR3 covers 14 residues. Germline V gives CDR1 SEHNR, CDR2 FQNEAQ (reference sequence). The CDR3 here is CASSPKDRGDTQYF. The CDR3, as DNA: TGTGCCAGCAGCCCAAAGGACAGAGGGGATACGCAGTATTTT.

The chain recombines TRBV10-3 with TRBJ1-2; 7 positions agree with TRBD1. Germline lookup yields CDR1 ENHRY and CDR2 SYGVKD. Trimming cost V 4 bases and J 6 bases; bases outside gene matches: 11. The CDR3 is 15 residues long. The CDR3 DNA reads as TGTGCCATCAGTGTAAACGACAGGGTAGTGCATGGCTACACCTTC. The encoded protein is CAISVNDRVVHGYTF.

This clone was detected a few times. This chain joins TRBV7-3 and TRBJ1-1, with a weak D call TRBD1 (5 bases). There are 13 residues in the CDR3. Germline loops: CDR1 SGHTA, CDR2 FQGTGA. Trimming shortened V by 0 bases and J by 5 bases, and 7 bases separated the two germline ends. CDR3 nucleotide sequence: TGTGCCAGCAGCTTAACAGGGGAAACTGAAGCTTTCTTT. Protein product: CASSLTGETEAFF.

The CDR3 protein is CASRPGSNTYEQYF. The CDR3 DNA is TGTGCCAGCAGACCGGGATCTAACACGTACGAGCAGTACTTC. This chain joins TRBV27 and TRBJ2-7; D possibly corresponds to TRBD2 (5 bases). V lost 6 bases to trimming and J lost 4 bases, with 16 bases between them. Germline values: CDR1 MNHEY, CDR2 SMNVEV (reference sequence). The CDR3 extends over 14 amino acids.

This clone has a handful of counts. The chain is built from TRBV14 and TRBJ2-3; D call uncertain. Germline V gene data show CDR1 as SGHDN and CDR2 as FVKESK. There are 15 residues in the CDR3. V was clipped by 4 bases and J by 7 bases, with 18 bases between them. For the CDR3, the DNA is TGTGCCAGCAGCCCCGATATGCTGAGTAGAAATACGCAGTATTTT. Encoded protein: CASSPDMLSRNTQYF.

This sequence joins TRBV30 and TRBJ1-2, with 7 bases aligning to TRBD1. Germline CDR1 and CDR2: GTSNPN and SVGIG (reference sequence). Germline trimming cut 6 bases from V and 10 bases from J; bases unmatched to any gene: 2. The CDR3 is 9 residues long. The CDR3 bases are TGTGCCTGCGACAGGGTCTACACCTTC. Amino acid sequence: CACDRVYTF.

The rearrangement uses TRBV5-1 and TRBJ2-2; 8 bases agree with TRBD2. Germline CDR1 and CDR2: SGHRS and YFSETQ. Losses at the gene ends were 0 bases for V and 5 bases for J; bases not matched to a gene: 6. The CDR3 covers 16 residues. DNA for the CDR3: TGCGCCAGCAGCTTGGAGAGCGGGAGATTTACCGGGGAGCTGTTTTTT. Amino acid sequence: CASSLESGRFTGELFF.

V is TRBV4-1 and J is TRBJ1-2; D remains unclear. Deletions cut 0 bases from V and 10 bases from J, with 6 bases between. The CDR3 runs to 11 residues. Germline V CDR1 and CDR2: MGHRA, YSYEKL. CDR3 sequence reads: CASSQDSVYTF. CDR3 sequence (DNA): TGCGCCAGCAGCCAAGATTCGGTCTACACCTTC.

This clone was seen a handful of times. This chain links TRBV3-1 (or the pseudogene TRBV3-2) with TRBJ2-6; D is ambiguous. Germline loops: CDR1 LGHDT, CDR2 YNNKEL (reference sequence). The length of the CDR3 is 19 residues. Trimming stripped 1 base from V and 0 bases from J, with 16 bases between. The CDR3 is CASSQGDTALLSGANVLTF. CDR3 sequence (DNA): TGTGCCAGCAGCCAAGGAGACACCGCCCTTCTCTCTGGGGCCAACGTCCTGACTTTC.

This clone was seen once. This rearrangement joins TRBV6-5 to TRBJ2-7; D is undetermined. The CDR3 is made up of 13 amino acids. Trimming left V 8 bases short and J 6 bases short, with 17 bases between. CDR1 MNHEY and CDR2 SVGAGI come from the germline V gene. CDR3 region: CASGEDFSGEQYF. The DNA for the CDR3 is TGTGCCAGCGGCGAGGATTTCTCGGGCGAGCAGTACTTC.

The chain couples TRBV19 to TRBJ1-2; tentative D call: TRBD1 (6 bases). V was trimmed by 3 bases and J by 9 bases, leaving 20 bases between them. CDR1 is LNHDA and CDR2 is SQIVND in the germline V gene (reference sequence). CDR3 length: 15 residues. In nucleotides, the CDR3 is TGTGCCAGTAGTATCGAGGGGGACGGCCTTGGTCGCTACACCTTC. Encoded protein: CASSIEGDGLGRYTF.

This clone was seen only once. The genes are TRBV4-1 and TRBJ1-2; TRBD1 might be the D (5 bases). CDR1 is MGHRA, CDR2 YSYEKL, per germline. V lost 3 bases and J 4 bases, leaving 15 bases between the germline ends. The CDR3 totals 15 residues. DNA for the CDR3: TGCGCCAGCAGCCAGTCCAAGACAGCATCCTATGGCTACACCTTC. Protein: CASSQSKTASYGYTF.

The CDR3 loop is CASSPRSGRLITYEQYF. The CDR3 DNA is TGTGCCAGCTCACCAAGAAGCGGGAGGTTGATAACCTACGAGCAGTACTTC. The V gene is TRBV18, the J gene TRBJ2-7, with 9 bases identical to TRBD2. The CDR3 totals 17 residues. Per germline, CDR1 KGHSH and CDR2 LQKENI. The J segment lost 2 bases and the V segment lost 2 bases, leaving 10 bases of the junction unmatched.

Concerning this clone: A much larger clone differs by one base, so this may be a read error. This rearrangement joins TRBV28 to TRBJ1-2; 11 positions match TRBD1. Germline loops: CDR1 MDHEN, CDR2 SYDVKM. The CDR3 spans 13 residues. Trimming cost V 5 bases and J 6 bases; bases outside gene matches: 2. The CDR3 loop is CASSLGQGDGYTF. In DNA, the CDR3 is TGTGCCAGCAGTCTGGGACAGGGGGATGGCTACACCTTC.

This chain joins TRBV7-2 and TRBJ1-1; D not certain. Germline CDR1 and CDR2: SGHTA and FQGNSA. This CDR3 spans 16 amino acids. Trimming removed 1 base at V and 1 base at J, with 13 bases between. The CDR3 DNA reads TGTGCCAGCAGCTTAGAAATCACGGCGGGGAACACTGAAGCTTTCTTT. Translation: CASSLEITAGNTEAFF. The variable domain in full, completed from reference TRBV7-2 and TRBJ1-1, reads GAGVSQSPSNKVTEKGKDVELRCDPISGHTALYWYRQSLGQGLEFLIYFQGNSAPDKSGLPSDRFSAERTGGSVSTLTIQRTQQEDSAVYLCASSLEITAGNTEAFFGQGTRLTVV.